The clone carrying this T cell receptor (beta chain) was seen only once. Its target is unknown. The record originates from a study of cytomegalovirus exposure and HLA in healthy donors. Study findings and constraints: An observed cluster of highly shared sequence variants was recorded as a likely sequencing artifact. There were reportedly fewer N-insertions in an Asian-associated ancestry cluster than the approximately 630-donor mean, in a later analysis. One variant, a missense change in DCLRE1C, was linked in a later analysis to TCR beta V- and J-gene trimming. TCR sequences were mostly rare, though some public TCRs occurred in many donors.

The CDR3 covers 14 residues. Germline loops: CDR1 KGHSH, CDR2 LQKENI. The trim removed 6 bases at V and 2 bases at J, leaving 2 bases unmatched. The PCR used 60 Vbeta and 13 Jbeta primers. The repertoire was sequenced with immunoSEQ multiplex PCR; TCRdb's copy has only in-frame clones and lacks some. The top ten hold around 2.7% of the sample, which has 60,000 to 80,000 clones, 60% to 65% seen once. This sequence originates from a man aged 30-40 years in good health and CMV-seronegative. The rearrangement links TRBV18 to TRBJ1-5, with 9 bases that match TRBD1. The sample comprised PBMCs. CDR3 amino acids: CASSWTGGNQPQHF. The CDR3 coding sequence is TGTGCCAGCTCTTGGACAGGGGGCAATCAGCCCCAGCATTTT.